These 26 T cell receptor beta chains originate from one sample sequenced in a study of T-cell memory formation after mild COVID-19 listed by TCRdb under 2021. The receptor library was made with 5' RACE. The sequencing machine was an Illumina NovaSeq 6000. The public sequencing data were trimmed at Q25 with fastp and processed into clonotypes with MiXCR by TCRdb, which kept only in-frame beta chains. Every distinct CDR3 protein forms one entry, paired with its most common genes and DNA. Within this sample are 210,000 or so distinct CDR3 sequences, with over 9.5% of them counted one time only. Jointly, the top ten make up approximately 3% of the sample. Sequenced sample: PBMCs or a T cell subset sorted from them (not recorded which). The receptors were sampled from a man younger than 30 who had mild COVID-19 (a few samples of this study predate the infection). The sample titles of this study are shuffled in the database, so cell type and time point are left out; the donor was told from shared clones.

This clonotype turned up a few times. The chain carries TRBV5-6 and TRBJ2-2, with D possibly being TRBD1 or TRBD2 (6 bases each). Germline CDR1 reads SGHDT; CDR2 reads YYEEEE. The CDR3 has 15 amino acids. V was shortened by 3 bases and J by 3 bases, with 12 bases between the two germline ends. The CDR3 sequence is CASSSRRGDTGELFF. The CDR3 DNA follows: TGTGCCAGCAGCTCCAGAAGGGGGGACACCGGGGAGCTGTTTTTT.

This clonotype has just a few counts. CDR3 in amino acids: CSVPRGGMNTEAFF. The CDR3 nucleotides are TGCAGCGTCCCCCGTGGGGGGATGAACACTGAAGCTTTCTTT. The chain employs TRBV29-1 and TRBJ1-1; D is possibly TRBD1 (5 bases). V was clipped by 6 bases and J by 0 bases, with 14 bases between them. CDR1 SQVTM and CDR2 ANQGSEA come from the germline V gene. The CDR3 has 14 residues.

This clonotype has at least ten counts. The chain couples TRBV20-1 to TRBJ2-5; 7 bases match TRBD1. Germline CDR1 DFQATT, CDR2 SNEGSKA (reference sequence). V was pared by 0 bases and J by 4 bases, with 2 bases of the junction left unmatched. The CDR3 length is 13 residues. The CDR3 here is CSARDPGGETQYF. CDR3 nucleotides: TGCAGTGCTAGAGATCCAGGGGGAGAGACCCAGTACTTC.

The V gene is TRBV12-2, the J gene TRBJ2-5; the table's TRBD2 call for D was not verified on the DNA. TRBV12-2 represents a pseudogene. The CDR3 consists of 16 residues. The CDR3 DNA follows: TGTGCAAGTCGCCGCCTCATGACTAGCGGGGGGGAGACCCAGTACTTC. The encoded protein is CASRRLMTSGGETQYF.

This clonotype was picked up a small number of times. This chain connects TRBV3-1 to TRBJ1-1, with 10 positions matching TRBD1. The germline V gene has CDR1 LGHDT and CDR2 YNNKEL (reference sequence). The V segment lost 4 bases and the J segment 3 bases; nucleotides outside the gene matches: 2. This CDR3 contains 14 residues. CDR3 amino acids: CASSLGQGDTEAFF. CDR3 DNA sequence: TGTGCCAGCAGCCTTGGACAGGGGGACACTGAAGCTTTCTTT.

Only a few counts were recorded for this clonotype. V and J are TRBV6-6 and TRBJ1-1; D remains unclear. CDR1 MNHNY and CDR2 SVGAGI come from the germline V gene (reference sequence). The length of the CDR3 is 13 residues. Trimming shortened V by 6 bases and J by 0 bases, and 8 bases separated the two germline ends. CDR3 sequence reads: CASSKIMNTEAFF. CDR3 nucleotides: TGTGCCAGCAGCAAGATAATGAACACTGAAGCTTTCTTT.

The J gene is TRBJ2-5, the V gene TRBV29-1, with TRBD2 as a possible D gene (6 bases). The CDR3 sequence is 14 residues long. CDR1 and CDR2 from the germline V gene are SQVTM and ANQGSEA. Trimming removed 4 bases at V and 2 bases at J, with 14 bases between. The DNA of the CDR3 is TGCAGCGTTGCCGTGTTTGGGGGGCAAGAGACCCAGTACTTC. Its translation: CSVAVFGGQETQYF.

V gene TRBV18 combines with J gene TRBJ2-5; 7 bases line up with TRBD1. After removal of 3 bases from V and 6 bases from J, the junction contained 7 bases not matched to a gene. Germline CDR1 reads KGHSH; CDR2 reads LQKENI. This CDR3 comprises 14 residues. For the CDR3, the DNA is TGTGCCAGCTCACCGAGGGGGACAGAAAAGACCCAGTACTTC. This encodes CASSPRGTEKTQYF.

This chain connects TRBV12-3 or TRBV12-4 to TRBJ2-3; D is possibly TRBD2 (6 bases). Trimming removed 5 bases at V and 2 bases at J, with 14 bases between. This CDR3 region has 15 residues. This CDR3 reads CASSLPGAPTDTQYF. CDR3 nucleotides: TGTGCCAGCAGTCTTCCGGGAGCCCCCACAGATACGCAGTATTTT.

This clonotype has ten or more counts. The genes are TRBV27 and TRBJ2-5; possibly TRBD2 for D (5 bases). V lost 8 bases and J lost 0, with 16 bases in between. CDR3 length equals 15 residues. From germline, CDR1 is MNHEY and CDR2 SMNVEV (reference sequence). CDR3 nucleotides: TGTGCCAGCCGCAGTCTATCGGGGTACCAAGAGACCCAGTACTTC. It translates to CASRSLSGYQETQYF.

The V gene is TRBV24-1, the J gene TRBJ2-5, with 13 nucleotides matching TRBD2. The V gene's germline CDR1 is KGHDR and CDR2 SFDVKD. Trimming cost V 6 bases and J 1 base; bases outside gene matches: 4. This CDR3 has 16 amino acids. Here the CDR3 DNA reads TGTGCCACCAGTATACGACTAGCGGGGGGCCAAGAGACCCAGTACTTC. Protein product: CATSIRLAGGQETQYF.

The rearrangement joins TRBV7-2 to TRBJ1-2, with 9 bases matching TRBD1. Germline V CDR1 and CDR2: SGHTA, FQGNSA. Unmatched junction bases numbered 7, after V lost 3 bases and J lost 5 bases. This CDR3 has 15 amino acids. The CDR3: CASSFGTGMSYGYTF. DNA for the CDR3: TGTGCCAGCAGCTTCGGGACAGGGATGTCATATGGCTACACCTTC.

The chain carries TRBV20-1 and TRBJ2-7; 8 positions match TRBD1. Germline CDR1 reads DFQATT; CDR2 reads SNEGSKA (reference sequence). The CDR3 is 14 residues long. V trimming: 3 bases; J trimming: 2 bases; junction bases outside the gene matches: 6. CDR3 loop: CSARDQGAPYEQYV. In DNA, the CDR3 is TGCAGTGCTAGGGACCAGGGGGCTCCCTACGAGCAGTACGTC.

This sequence joins TRBV7-2 and TRBJ2-5; D is unresolved. The CDR3 extends over 12 amino acids. V lost 4 bases and J lost 3, with 6 bases in between. The germline V gene encodes CDR1 SGHTA and CDR2 FQGNSA. The CDR3 nucleotides read TGTGCCAGCAGCTCACAGAAAGAGACCCAGTACTTC. Translating gives CASSSQKETQYF.

As to this clonotype: The conserved phenylalanine or tryptophan normally closing the CDR3 is absent here, so this likely arose from a read error. The chain uses TRBV5-1 and TRBJ1-2, with TRBD1 matching over 9 bases. Trimming cost V 1 base and J 4 bases; bases outside gene matches: 2. There are 14 residues in the CDR3. Germline V gene data show CDR1 as SGHRS and CDR2 as YFSETQ. CDR3 DNA: TGCGCCAGCAGCTTGACAGGGGGCGCCTATGGCTACACCTTA. This codes for CASSLTGGAYGYTL.

The chain is built from TRBV19 and TRBJ2-1; D call uncertain. The V end was cut by 5 bases, the J end by 1 base, with 9 bases between. The CDR3 is 14 residues long. Per germline, CDR1 LNHDA and CDR2 SQIVND (reference sequence). The CDR3 region has the DNA TGTGCCAGTAGTTCGACGAGATCCTACAATGAGCAGTTCTTC. It is translated as CASSSTRSYNEQFF.

V is TRBV12-3 or TRBV12-4 and J is TRBJ1-1, with D perhaps matching TRBD1 (5 bases). The ends were cut back, 10 bases at V and 1 base at J, with 13 bases in the middle. The length of the CDR3 is 13 residues. The CDR3 is CATRFGGNTEAFF. Written as DNA, the CDR3 is TGTGCCACCCGATTTGGGGGGAACACTGAAGCTTTCTTT.

This clonotype was observed a handful of times. The rearrangement links TRBV7-9 to TRBJ1-2; the match to TRBD1 covers 12 bases. The germline V gene encodes CDR1 SEHNR and CDR2 FQNEAQ (reference sequence). This CDR3 has 15 residues. J was trimmed by 8 bases and V by 1 base; bases with no gene match: 5. The CDR3 spells CASSLDPGTGGGYTF. CDR3 DNA: TGTGCCAGCAGCTTAGATCCTGGGACAGGGGGCGGCTACACCTTC.

This clonotype was seen a handful of times. The genes are TRBV10-3 and TRBJ2-7, with a tentative D call TRBD1 (5 bases). The CDR3 runs 15 residues. Germline V gives CDR1 ENHRY, CDR2 SYGVKD. Deletions cut 10 bases from V and 4 bases from J, with 23 bases between. CDR3 loop: CATRRSSGPEYEQYV. CDR3 coding DNA: TGTGCCACTAGGAGATCGTCAGGGCCGGAATACGAGCAGTACGTC.

This clonotype was seen at least ten times. The rearrangement links TRBV18 to TRBJ2-7, with a possible D match to TRBD1 (6 bases). The CDR3 runs 14 residues. V was cut by 4 bases and J by 2 bases, with 12 bases left in between. CDR1 is KGHSH, CDR2 LQKENI, per germline. The DNA of the CDR3 is TGTGCCAGCTCACAAGGCCGGGACACCTACGAGCAGTACTTC. It codes for CASSQGRDTYEQYF. The full variable domain, rest sourced from reference TRBV18 and TRBJ2-7, is NAGVMQNPRHLVRRRGQEARLRCSPMKGHSHVYWYRQLPEEGLKFMVYLQKENIIDESGMPKERFSAEFPKEGPSILRIQQVVRGDSAAYFCASSQGRDTYEQYFGPGTRLTVT.

V gene TRBV15 combines with J gene TRBJ2-3; D remains unclear. V dropped 0 bases and J dropped 2 bases, with 9 bases sitting between them. Germline assignment: CDR1 LNHNV and CDR2 YYDKDF (reference sequence). The CDR3 extends over 15 amino acids. The CDR3 coding sequence is TGTGCCACCAGCAGAGATGGACGCCCCACAGATACGCAGTATTTT. Its translation: CATSRDGRPTDTQYF.

This clonotype was seen only a few times. The rearrangement joins TRBV20-1 to TRBJ2-3, with 10 bases fitting TRBD1. The ends lost 6 bases at V and 4 bases at J; junction bases unmatched: 10. The CDR3 runs 15 residues. CDR1 and CDR2 from the germline V gene are DFQATT and SNEGSKA (reference sequence). The CDR3 spells CSAHRDRGPPDTQYF. For the CDR3, the DNA is TGCAGTGCCCATCGGGACAGGGGCCCCCCAGATACGCAGTATTTT.

This clonotype appeared a few times. This rearrangement joins TRBV4-3 to TRBJ1-5; D may be TRBD1 (5 bases). V lost 0 bases to trimming and J lost 4 bases, with 7 bases between them. Germline V gives CDR1 LGHNA, CDR2 YSLEER. The CDR3 has 14 amino acids. CDR3 sequence (DNA): TGCGCCAGCAGCCAAGAATACAGGAATCAGCCCCAGCATTTT. This sequence encodes CASSQEYRNQPQHF.

The V call is TRBV7-2, the J call TRBJ2-3; 9 bases fit TRBD1. Unmatched junction bases numbered 12, after V lost 6 bases and J lost 8 bases. The CDR3 contains 15 residues. Germline-derived CDR1 and CDR2 are SGHTA and FQGNSA. CDR3 nucleotides: TGTGCCAGCAGATATACCGGGACAGGGTCAACTACGCAGTATTTT. Translating gives CASRYTGTGSTTQYF.

The rearrangement joins TRBV20-1 to TRBJ2-7; 12 nucleotides match TRBD1. CDR3 length: 15 residues. Trimming removed 6 bases from V and 5 bases from J; junction bases left unmatched: 11. In germline, CDR1 is DFQATT, CDR2 SNEGSKA (reference sequence). This CDR3 is CSADGTGTGGHEQYF. For the CDR3, the DNA is TGCAGTGCCGACGGAACCGGGACAGGGGGCCACGAGCAGTACTTC.

The V gene is TRBV7-3, the J gene TRBJ2-4; 8 nucleotides agree with TRBD1. CDR1 is SGHTA and CDR2 is FQGTGA in the germline V gene. V lost 6 bases, J lost 3 bases, and 1 base stayed unmatched. The CDR3 is 13 amino acids. The chain's CDR3 is CASSTGGKNIQYF. The CDR3 DNA reads as TGTGCCAGCAGTACAGGGGGCAAAAACATTCAGTACTTC.